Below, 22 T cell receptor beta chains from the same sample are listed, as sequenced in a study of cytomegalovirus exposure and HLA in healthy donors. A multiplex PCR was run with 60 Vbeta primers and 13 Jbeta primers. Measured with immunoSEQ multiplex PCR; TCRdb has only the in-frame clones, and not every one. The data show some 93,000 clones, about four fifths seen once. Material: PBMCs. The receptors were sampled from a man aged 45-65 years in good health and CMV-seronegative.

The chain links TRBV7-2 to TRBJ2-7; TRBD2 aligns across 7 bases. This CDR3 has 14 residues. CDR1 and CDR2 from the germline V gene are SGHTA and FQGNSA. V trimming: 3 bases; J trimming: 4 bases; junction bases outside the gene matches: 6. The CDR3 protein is CASSFKASGYEQYF. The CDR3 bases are TGTGCCAGCAGCTTCAAGGCTAGCGGTTACGAGCAGTACTTC.

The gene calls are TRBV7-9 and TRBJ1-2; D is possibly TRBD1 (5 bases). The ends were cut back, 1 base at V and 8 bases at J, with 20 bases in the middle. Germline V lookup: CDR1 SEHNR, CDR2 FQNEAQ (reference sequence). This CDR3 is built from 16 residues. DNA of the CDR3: TGTGCCAGCAGCTTAGGGGGACTTCGGGGGTGGGGGGGCTACACCTTC. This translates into CASSLGGLRGWGGYTF.

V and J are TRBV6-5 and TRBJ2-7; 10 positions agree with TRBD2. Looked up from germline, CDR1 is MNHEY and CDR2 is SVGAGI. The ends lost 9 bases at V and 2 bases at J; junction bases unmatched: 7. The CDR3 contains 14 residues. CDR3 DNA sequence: TGTGCCAGTACCCTAGCGGGAGCCCCCTACGAGCAGTACTTC. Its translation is CASTLAGAPYEQYF.

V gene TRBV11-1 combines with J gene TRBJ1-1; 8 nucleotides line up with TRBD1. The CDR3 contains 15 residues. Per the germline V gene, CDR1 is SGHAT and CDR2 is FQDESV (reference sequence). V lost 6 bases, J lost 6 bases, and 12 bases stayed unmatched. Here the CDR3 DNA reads TGTGCCAGCAGACGGGACAGGACCGTGAGGGCTGAAGCTTTCTTT. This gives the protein CASRRDRTVRAEAFF. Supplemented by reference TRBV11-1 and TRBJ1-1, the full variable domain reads EAEVAQSPRYKITEKSQAVAFWCDPISGHATLYWYRQILGQGPELLVQFQDESVVDDSQLPKDRFSAERLKGVDSTLKIQPAELGDSAMYLCASRRDRTVRAEAFFGQGTRLTVV.

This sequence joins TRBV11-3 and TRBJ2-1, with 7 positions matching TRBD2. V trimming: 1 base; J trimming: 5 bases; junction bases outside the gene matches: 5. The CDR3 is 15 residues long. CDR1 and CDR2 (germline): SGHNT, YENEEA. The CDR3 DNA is TGTGCCAGCAGCTTAGCGGGAGGTAATCACAATGAGCAGTTCTTC. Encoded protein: CASSLAGGNHNEQFF.

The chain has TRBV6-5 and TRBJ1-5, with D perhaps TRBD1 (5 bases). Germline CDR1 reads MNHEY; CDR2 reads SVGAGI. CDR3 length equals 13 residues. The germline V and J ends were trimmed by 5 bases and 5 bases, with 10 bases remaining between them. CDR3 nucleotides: TGTGCCAGCAGTAGGAGGGGTGATCAGCCCCAGCATTTT. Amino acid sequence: CASSRRGDQPQHF.

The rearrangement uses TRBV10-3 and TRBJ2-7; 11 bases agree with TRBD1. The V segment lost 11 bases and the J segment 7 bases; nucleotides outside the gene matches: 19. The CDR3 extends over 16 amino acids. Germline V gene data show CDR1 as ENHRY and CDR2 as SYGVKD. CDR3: CASGGRPGQGVGEQYF. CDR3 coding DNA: TGTGCCTCCGGGGGGAGACCGGGACAGGGGGTGGGGGAGCAGTACTTC.

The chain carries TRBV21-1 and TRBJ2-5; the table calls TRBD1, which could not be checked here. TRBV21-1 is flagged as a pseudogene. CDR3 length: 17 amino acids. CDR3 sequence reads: CASSKAHYRVCQETQYF. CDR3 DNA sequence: TGTGCCAGCAGCAAAGCCCACTACAGGGTTTGCCAAGAGACCCAGTACTTC.

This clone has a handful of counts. The CDR3, as DNA: TGTGCCAGCAGTCTCAGGGGGACTGAAGCTTTCTTT. It specifies CASSLRGTEAFF. The chain recombines TRBV6-1 with TRBJ1-1; 7 bases align to TRBD1. Germline trimming cut 5 bases from V and 5 bases from J; bases unmatched to any gene: 2. Germline V gene data show CDR1 as MNHNS and CDR2 as SASEGT. The CDR3 has 12 residues.

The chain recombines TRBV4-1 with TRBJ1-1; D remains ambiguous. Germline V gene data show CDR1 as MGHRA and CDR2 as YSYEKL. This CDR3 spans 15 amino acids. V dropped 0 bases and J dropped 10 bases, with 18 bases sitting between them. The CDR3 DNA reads TGCGCCAGCAGCCAAGATCCGAAGTTCACTCTCCGAGCTTTCTTT. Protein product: CASSQDPKFTLRAFF.

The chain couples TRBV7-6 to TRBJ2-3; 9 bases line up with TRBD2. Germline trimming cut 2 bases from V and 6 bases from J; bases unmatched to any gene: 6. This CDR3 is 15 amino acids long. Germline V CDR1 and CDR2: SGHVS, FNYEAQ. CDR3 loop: CASSLKAGGSDTQYF. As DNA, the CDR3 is TGTGCCAGCAGCTTAAAAGCGGGAGGATCGGATACGCAGTATTTT.

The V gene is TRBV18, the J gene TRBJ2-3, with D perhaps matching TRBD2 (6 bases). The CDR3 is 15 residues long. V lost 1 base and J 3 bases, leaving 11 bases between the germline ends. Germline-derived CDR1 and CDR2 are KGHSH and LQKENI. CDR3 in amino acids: CASSPLGGTTDTQYF. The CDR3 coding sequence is TGTGCCAGCTCACCACTGGGTGGGACTACAGATACGCAGTATTTT.

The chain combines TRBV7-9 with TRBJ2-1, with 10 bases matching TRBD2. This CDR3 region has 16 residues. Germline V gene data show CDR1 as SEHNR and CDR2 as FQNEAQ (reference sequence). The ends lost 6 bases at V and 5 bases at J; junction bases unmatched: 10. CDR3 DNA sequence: TGTGCCAGCAGGGGAGGTCTGAGCGGGAGGGACAATGAGCAGTTCTTC. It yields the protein CASRGGLSGRDNEQFF.

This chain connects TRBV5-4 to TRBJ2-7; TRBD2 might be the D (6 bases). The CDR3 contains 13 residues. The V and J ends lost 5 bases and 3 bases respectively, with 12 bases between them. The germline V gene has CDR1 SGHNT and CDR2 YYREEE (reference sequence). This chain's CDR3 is CASRDMGGYEQYF. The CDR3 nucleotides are TGTGCCAGCAGGGACATGGGGGGCTACGAGCAGTACTTC.

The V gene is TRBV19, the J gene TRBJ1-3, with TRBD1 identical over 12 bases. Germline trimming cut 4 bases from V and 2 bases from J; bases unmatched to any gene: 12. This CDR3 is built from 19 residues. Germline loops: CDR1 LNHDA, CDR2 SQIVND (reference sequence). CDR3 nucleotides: TGTGCCAGTAGTACCCTCCCGGGACAGGGGGCATACACTGGAAACACCATATATTTT. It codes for CASSTLPGQGAYTGNTIYF.

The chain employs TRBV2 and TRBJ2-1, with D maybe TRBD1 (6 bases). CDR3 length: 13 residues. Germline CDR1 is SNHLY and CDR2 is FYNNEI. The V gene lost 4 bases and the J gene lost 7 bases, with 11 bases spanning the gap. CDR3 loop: CASSGQAENEQFF. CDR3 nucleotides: TGTGCCAGCAGTGGACAGGCTGAGAATGAGCAGTTCTTC.

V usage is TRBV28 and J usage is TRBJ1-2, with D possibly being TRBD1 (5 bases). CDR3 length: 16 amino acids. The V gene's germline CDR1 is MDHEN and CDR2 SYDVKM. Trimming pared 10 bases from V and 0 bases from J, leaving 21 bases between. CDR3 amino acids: CATAGNQGKTNYGYTF. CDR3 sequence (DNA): TGTGCCACCGCGGGGAACCAGGGTAAAACTAACTATGGCTACACCTTC.

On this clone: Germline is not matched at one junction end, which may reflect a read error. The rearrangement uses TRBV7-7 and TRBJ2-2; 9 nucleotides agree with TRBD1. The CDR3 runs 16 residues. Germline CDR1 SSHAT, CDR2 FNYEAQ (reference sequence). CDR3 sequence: CASSLADRGYTGELFF. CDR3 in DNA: TGTGCTAGCAGCTTAGCGGACAGGGGATACACCGGGGAGCTGTTTTTT.

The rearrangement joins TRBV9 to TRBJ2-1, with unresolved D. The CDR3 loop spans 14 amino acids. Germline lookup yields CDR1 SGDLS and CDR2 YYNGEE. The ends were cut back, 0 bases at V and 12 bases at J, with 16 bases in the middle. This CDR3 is CASSVAPSANGQFF. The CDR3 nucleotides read TGTGCCAGCAGCGTAGCCCCTTCAGCGAACGGGCAGTTCTTC.

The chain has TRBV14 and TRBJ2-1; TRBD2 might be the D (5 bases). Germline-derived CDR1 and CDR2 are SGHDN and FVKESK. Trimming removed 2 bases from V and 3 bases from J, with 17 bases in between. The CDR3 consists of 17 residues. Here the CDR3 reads CASSQTPGLADYNEQFF. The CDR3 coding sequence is TGTGCCAGCAGCCAAACTCCCGGACTCGCCGACTACAATGAGCAGTTCTTC.

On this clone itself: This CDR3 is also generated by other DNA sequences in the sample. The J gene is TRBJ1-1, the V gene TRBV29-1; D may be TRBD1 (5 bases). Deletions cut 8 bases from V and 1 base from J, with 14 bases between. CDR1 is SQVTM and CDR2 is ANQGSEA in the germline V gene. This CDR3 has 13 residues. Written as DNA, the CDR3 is TGCAGCCCCCACAGGCCCCCGAACACTGAAGCTTTCTTT. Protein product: CSPHRPPNTEAFF.

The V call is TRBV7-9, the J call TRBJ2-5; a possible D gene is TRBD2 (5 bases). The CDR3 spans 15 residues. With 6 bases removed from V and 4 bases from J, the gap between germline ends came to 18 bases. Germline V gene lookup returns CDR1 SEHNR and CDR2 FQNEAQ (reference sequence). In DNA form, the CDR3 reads TGTGCCAGCAGTCCCTATACGGGGTCGGGAGAGACCCAGTACTTC. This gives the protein CASSPYTGSGETQYF.